A single sample gave rise to the 10 T cell receptor beta chains below, sequenced in a study of cytomegalovirus exposure and HLA in healthy donors. Amplification used 60 Vbeta primers and 13 Jbeta primers. Sequenced by immunoSEQ multiplex PCR; TCRdb stores in-frame clones only, minus some. There are under 80,000 clones in the sample; less than 85% occur only once, and less than 7% lies in the top ten. The sequenced sample was PBMCs. The receptors derive from a woman in her thirties in good health and CMV-seronegative.

The rearrangement joins TRBV2 to TRBJ2-5; TRBD1 agrees at 7 bases. CDR3 length: 15 amino acids. The V gene's germline CDR1 is SNHLY and CDR2 FYNNEI. Losses at the gene ends were 1 base for V and 2 bases for J; bases not matched to a gene: 4. This CDR3 reads CASSEEGTVQETQYF. CDR3 coding DNA: TGTGCCAGCAGTGAAGAAGGGACAGTACAAGAGACCCAGTACTTC.

The rearrangement uses TRBV2 and TRBJ1-2; the match to TRBD1 covers 10 bases. The CDR3 contains 15 residues. V trimming: 8 bases; J trimming: 5 bases; junction bases outside the gene matches: 11. The germline V gene encodes CDR1 SNHLY and CDR2 FYNNEI. CDR3 loop: CASEMTGGLGYGYTF. CDR3 sequence (DNA): TGTGCCAGCGAAATGACAGGGGGCTTGGGGTATGGCTACACCTTC.

The V gene is TRBV10-1, the J gene TRBJ2-2, with 7 bases identical to TRBD1. With 2 bases clipped from V and 3 bases from J, the junction kept 6 bases outside the gene matches. The germline CDR1 and CDR2 sequences are WNHNN and SYGVQD (reference sequence). This CDR3 has 16 residues. As DNA, the CDR3 is TGCGCCAGCAGTGAGCTACAGGGGTCATACACCGGGGAGCTGTTTTTT. This gives the protein CASSELQGSYTGELFF.

This clone occurred a few times. The chain carries TRBV27 and TRBJ2-1; weak D call: TRBD2 (7 bases). V was cut by 0 bases and J by 4 bases, with 13 bases left in between. This CDR3 has 16 residues. Germline values: CDR1 MNHEY, CDR2 SMNVEV (reference sequence). The DNA for the CDR3 is TGTGCCAGCAGTTTATCCCTAGGGGGGGGGTACAATGAGCAGTTCTTC. It is translated as CASSLSLGGGYNEQFF.

This clone was found a few times. The chain has TRBV30 and TRBJ2-1; D is uncertain. In germline, CDR1 is GTSNPN, CDR2 SVGIG (reference sequence). The CDR3 covers 12 residues. The V gene lost 3 bases and the J gene lost 1 base, with 4 bases spanning the gap. CDR3 DNA sequence: TGTGCCTGGAGCGGGTCCTACAATGAGCAGTTCTTC. Translation gives CAWSGSYNEQFF.

The chain links TRBV4-1 to TRBJ2-1; no firm D call. This CDR3 has 13 residues. Germline lookup yields CDR1 MGHRA and CDR2 YSYEKL. V was cut by 0 bases and J by 7 bases, with 7 bases left in between. CDR3 sequence (DNA): TGCGCCAGCAGCCAAGATCCCCCTAATGAGCAGTTCTTC. Its translation: CASSQDPPNEQFF.

In its sample, this clone was seen a few times. The genes are TRBV28 and TRBJ2-3; the D is unclear. V gave up 4 bases and J gave up 2 bases, with 16 bases separating them. CDR1 MDHEN and CDR2 SYDVKM come from the germline V gene. The CDR3 spans 16 residues. CDR3 sequence (DNA): TGTGCCAGCAGTTCAGTGGCGGTGCCTGTCACAGATACGCAGTATTTT. It translates to CASSSVAVPVTDTQYF.

The rearrangement joins TRBV2 to TRBJ1-1, with TRBD1 matching 8 bases. This CDR3 contains 13 residues. The trim removed 10 bases at V and 3 bases at J, leaving 7 bases unmatched. The V gene's germline CDR1 is SNHLY and CDR2 FYNNEI. CDR3 residues: CATPDRVDTEAFF. As DNA, the CDR3 is TGTGCCACCCCGGACAGGGTGGACACTGAAGCTTTCTTT.

The chain has TRBV28 and TRBJ2-7, with a weak D call TRBD2 (6 bases). Germline V gives CDR1 MDHEN, CDR2 SYDVKM. The CDR3 contains 13 residues. Trimming removed 8 bases from V and 0 bases from J, with 11 bases in between. The CDR3 is CASYTSSSYEQYF. CDR3 in DNA: TGTGCCAGCTACACTAGCAGCTCCTACGAGCAGTACTTC.

V and J are TRBV19 and TRBJ2-3; D ambiguous. Germline V gene data show CDR1 as LNHDA and CDR2 as SQIVND (reference sequence). The V end lost 3 bases, the J end lost 2 bases, and 12 bases lay between the germline ends. The CDR3 extends over 15 amino acids. The CDR3 nucleotides are TGTGCCAGTAGTATCGACACAAGAGCCACAGATACGCAGTATTTT. It specifies CASSIDTRATDTQYF.